This T cell receptor beta chain was sequenced for a study of Graves' ophthalmopathy and Graves' hyperthyroidism. Study-level points and caveats: Both a roughly 70% sensitivity and an approximately 72% specificity characterized the model's predictions of ophthalmopathy progression.

Researchers turned away patients with other autoimmune diseases, uncontrolled infections, pregnancy or lactation. Each diagnosis was determined on the basis of clinical symptoms, serum thyroxine, TRAb, thyroid ultrasound and orbital computed tomography. Amplification from RNA transcripts yielded the TCR beta CDR3 regions. The first round was an RT-PCR with HTBI primers, and the second round was a multiplex PCR. TCRdb used MiXCR to reprocess the multiplex PCR reads, holding one entry per CDR3 protein. Among 600,000 to 650,000 distinct CDR3 sequences listed, around a fifth were seen once. This clonotype was seen at least ten times. What it binds is unknown. Germline V gives CDR1 SGHTA, CDR2 FQGTGA. V was trimmed by 5 bases and J by 5 bases, leaving 9 bases between them. The CDR3 covers 12 residues.

The material sequenced was peripheral blood. V gene TRBV7-3 combines with J gene TRBJ2-5; D call uncertain. The clonotype comes from a woman aged 18-29 years with stable Graves' hyperthyroidism. Some clones in this sample may be carry-over from other donors' samples. CDR3 amino acids: CASSRVGETQYF. For the CDR3, the DNA is TGTGCCAGCAGCCGAGTGGGGGAGACCCAGTACTTC.